Listed below are T cell receptor beta chains from one sample, sequenced in a study of T cells after yellow fever vaccination. Each CDR3 protein is one row after TCRdb ran MiXCR on the 5' RACE reads. The sample carries roughly 260,000 distinct CDR3 sequences, roughly 13% recorded once. The material sequenced was CD4+ T cells sorted from PBMCs, taken 45 days after the yellow fever booster vaccination. Source of these receptors: a man aged 30 to 45 who received the YFV17D yellow fever vaccine. Each CDR3 is given with its conserved first and last residue. Where a row states a size, it is once, few, many or the class of an expanded clone; other rows omit it.

CASSLYLGVRYEQYF	TRBV5-6	few	TRBJ2-7
CASSGGVARQETQYF	TRBV5-5	-	TRBJ2-5
CAMGKGYEQYF	TRBV10-3	-	TRBJ2-7
CASSFIAGHNEQFF	TRBV27	many	TRBJ2-1
CASSQRGTSGNNEQFF	TRBV12-3/TRBV12-4	-	TRBJ2-1
CAISGCPQDRFCEQYF	TRBV10-3	-	TRBJ2-7
CATSSSGRGRPGNQPQHF	TRBV15	-	TRBJ1-5
CASSQDAYGYETQYF	TRBV4-3	-	TRBJ2-5
CSARDRRGEGEQYF	TRBV20-1	few	TRBJ2-7
CASSLVGSTGANVLTF	TRBV5-1	-	TRBJ2-6
CASSGRNQPQHF	TRBV6-2/TRBV6-3	few	TRBJ1-5